These T cell receptor beta chains were read from a single sample in a study of cytomegalovirus exposure and HLA in healthy donors. Clones were read by immunoSEQ multiplex PCR, and TCRdb kept only the in-frame ones, dropping some. The sample comprises around 200,000 clones, around 88% of which are singletons, and roughly 3% rests with the top ten. Sequenced sample: PBMCs. The receptors stem from a woman under 30 in good health and CMV-seronegative. CDR3s include the opening cysteine and the closing phenylalanine or tryptophan. Each record gives: J gene, clone size, V gene, D gene, CDR3 DNA, CDR3 protein. D genes are given only for firm matches. Rows may omit the clone size; those that give it use once, few, many or a size class.

>TRBJ2-1|-|TRBV7-8|-
TGTGCCAGCAGCTTTACAGAATACAATGAGCAGTTCTTC
CASSFTEYNEQFF
>TRBJ1-4|-|TRBV6-4|TRBD1
TGTGCCAGCTGGGAGACGTCGGACAGGCGGAATGAAAAACTGTTTTTT
CASWETSDRRNEKLFF
>TRBJ2-7|once|TRBV10-2|TRBD1
TGCGCCAGCAGCCGGGACAGGGGTTTTCCCCAGTACTTC
CASSRDRGFPQYF
>TRBJ2-1|-|TRBV4-1|-
TGCGCCAGCAGCCAAGATAGTGCCCGCCCGCACAATGAGCAGTTCTTC
CASSQDSARPHNEQFF
>TRBJ1-1|-|TRBV28|TRBD1
TGTGCCAGCAGTTCAGGGGGCGATTACACTGAAGCTTTCTTT
CASSSGGDYTEAFF
>TRBJ1-1|-|TRBV30|-
TGTGCCCTAGTCATGAACACTGAAGCTTTCTTT
CALVMNTEAFF
>TRBJ2-5|-|TRBV27|-
TGTGCCAGCTCCGAGAGGTCTCGGGAGACCCAGTACTTC
CASSERSRETQYF
>TRBJ2-3|few|TRBV6-4|-
TGTGCCAGCAGTCCGGGACTGCATACAGATACGCAGTATTTT
CASSPGLHTDTQYF
>TRBJ1-2|few|TRBV28|-
TGTGCCAGCAGTTTGACAGTCGATGGGAATGGCTACACCTTC
CASSLTVDGNGYTF
>TRBJ2-2|-|TRBV9|-
TGTGCCAGCAGCCTCCGCGGGGTCTCATACACCGGGGAGCTGTTTTTT
CASSLRGVSYTGELFF
>TRBJ2-1|-|TRBV5-1|-
TGCGCCAGCAGCTTGGAGGGACAACCTTACAATGAGCAGTTCTTC
CASSLEGQPYNEQFF
>TRBJ1-1|-|TRBV27|-
TGTGCCAGCAGTATTTGGAGTATGACTGAAGCTTTCTTT
CASSIWSMTEAFF
>TRBJ2-7|-|TRBV27|-
TGTGCCAGCAGTTTAACGGGTTACGAGCAGTACTTC
CASSLTGYEQYF
>TRBJ2-6|-|TRBV27|-
TGTGCCAGCAGTCCCCGAAGGATGGGGACACCTTCTATTCCTGGGGCCAACGTCCTGACTTTC
CASSPRRMGTPSIPGANVLTF
>TRBJ1-2|few|TRBV19|-
TGTGCCAGTAGTACCTCGGACTCGGTAAGGAGGACCTATGGCTACACCTTC
CASSTSDSVRRTYGYTF
>TRBJ2-7|few|TRBV28|TRBD1
TGTGCCAGCAGTCAGGGGGCCAACGAGCAGTACTTC
CASSQGANEQYF
>TRBJ2-1|-|TRBV18|TRBD2
TGTGCCAGCTCACCCGGGACTAGCGGGGTTTCAGTGCCCTATCGCCCCTACAATGAGCAGTTCTTC
CASSPGTSGVSVPYRPYNEQFF
>TRBJ2-6|-|TRBV28|TRBD1
TGTGCCACTCAACTGACGGACAGGGCAACTCAAGGGGCCAACGTCCTGACTTTC
CATQLTDRATQGANVLTF
>TRBJ2-1|-|TRBV4-3|-
TGCGCCAGCAGCCAGAGGGGGAGCTCCTACAATGAGCAGTTCTTC
CASSQRGSSYNEQFF
>TRBJ1-5|-|TRBV19|-
TGTGCCACCAAGAGAGACCTGGGCGGGAATCAGCCCCAGCATTTT
CATKRDLGGNQPQHF
>TRBJ1-2|few|TRBV28|TRBD1
TGTGCCAGTGGGACCGGGACAGCGGCTGGCTACACCTTC
CASGTGTAAGYTF
>TRBJ2-1|-|TRBV9|TRBD2
TGTGCCAGCAGCGTAGAAGCGGGACCCTACAATGAGCAGTTCTTC
CASSVEAGPYNEQFF
>TRBJ2-7|-|TRBV28|-
TGTGCCAGCGGAGAAGGGGCCTACGAGCAGTACTTC
CASGEGAYEQYF
>TRBJ2-2|-|TRBV4-3|-
TGCGCCAGCAGCCAAGACAGGTACACCGGGGAGCTGTTTTTT
CASSQDRYTGELFF
>TRBJ1-1|-|TRBV28|TRBD1
TGTGCCAGCAGTTTACCTCAGGGGGCGCGGGGAACTGAAGCTTTCTTT
CASSLPQGARGTEAFF
>TRBJ2-7|-|TRBV7-9|-
TGTGCCAGCAGCTTAGCCGGGGGATCCTACGAGCAGTACTTC
CASSLAGGSYEQYF
>TRBJ1-4|-|TRBV5-1|-
TGCGCCAGTCACAGAGCAACTAATGAAAAACTGTTTTTT
CASHRATNEKLFF
>TRBJ2-5|-|TRBV19|-
TGTGCCAGTAGCCTAGCCGGACCGGCTTGGCAAGAGACCCAGTACTTC
CASSLAGPAWQETQYF
>TRBJ1-1|once|TRBV4-1|-
TGCGCCAGCAGCCAAGAGTCAGGGGTGACTGAAGCTTTCTTT
CASSQESGVTEAFF
>TRBJ2-3|-|TRBV19|-
TGTGCCAGTGCCGACTACAGGGCAGATACGCAGTATTTT
CASADYRADTQYF
>TRBJ2-1|-|TRBV5-6|-
TGTGCCAGCAGTCTACAGATCAGCTCCTACAATGAGCAGTTCTTC
CASSLQISSYNEQFF
>TRBJ1-2|-|TRBV27|-
TGTGCCAGCAGTTCAGGGCCTGTTAACTATGGCTACACCTTC
CASSSGPVNYGYTF
>TRBJ1-5|-|TRBV18|-
TGTGCCAGCTCACCAGGCGGTCAGCCCCAGCATTTT
CASSPGGQPQHF
>TRBJ2-3|-|TRBV9|TRBD2
TGTGCCAGCAGCCCGAGGGGAGGTAGCGGGAGAGGCACAGATACGCAGTATTTT
CASSPRGGSGRGTDTQYF